Below, 28 T cell receptor beta chains from the same sample are listed, as sequenced in a study of blood T cell repertoires in COVID-19. Data came from immunoSEQ multiplex PCR; TCRdb stores just in-frame clones and leaves some out. The sample contains about 330,000 clones, 80% to 90% of which appear only once. Sequenced material: PBMCs or T cells enriched from blood (not recorded which). These TCRs come from a young man who had recovered from COVID-19.

The chain uses TRBV16 and TRBJ2-7; D is possibly TRBD1 (5 bases). Between the trimmed V and J ends, which lost 3 bases and 5 bases, there was a span of 14 bases. CDR3 length: 14 residues. Germline V lookup: CDR1 KGHSY, CDR2 FQNENV. The CDR3 DNA is TGTGCCAGCAGCCAGTCACAGGCTAGGGACGAGCAGTACTTC. Its protein product is CASSQSQARDEQYF.

The chain employs TRBV3-1 (or the pseudogene TRBV3-2) and TRBJ2-3; D gene ambiguous. The V end was cut by 6 bases, the J end by 5 bases, with 9 bases between. This CDR3 is 12 amino acids long. The germline V gene encodes CDR1 LGHDT and CDR2 YNNKEL (reference sequence). In DNA form, the CDR3 reads TGTGCCAGCAGAGCCGGGTTAGATACGCAGTATTTT. Translation gives CASRAGLDTQYF.

The chain joins TRBV7-9 to TRBJ2-1; 9 nucleotides align to TRBD2. The ends lost 4 bases at V and 7 bases at J; junction bases unmatched: 11. The germline V gene has CDR1 SEHNR and CDR2 FQNEAQ (reference sequence). The CDR3 runs to 16 residues. This chain's CDR3 is CASSSPWRGGRNEQFF. CDR3 sequence (DNA): TGTGCCAGCAGCTCCCCTTGGCGGGGGGGCCGGAATGAGCAGTTCTTC.

This rearrangement joins TRBV19 to TRBJ1-1; unclear D gene. The CDR3 loop spans 13 amino acids. V was shortened by 6 bases and J by 0 bases, with 8 bases between the two germline ends. From germline, CDR1 is LNHDA and CDR2 SQIVND (reference sequence). The CDR3 coding sequence is TGTGCCAGTAGCACAACAATGAACACTGAAGCTTTCTTT. It specifies CASSTTMNTEAFF.

This clone was seen more than once but under ten times. The identical CDR3 is also encoded by other nucleotide sequences in the sample. This chain joins TRBV5-1 and TRBJ1-1; D not certain. The CDR3 totals 13 residues. From germline, CDR1 is SGHRS and CDR2 YFSETQ. Trimming pared 0 bases from V and 0 bases from J, leaving 3 bases between. Here the CDR3 reads CASSLAVNTEAFF. For the CDR3, the DNA is TGCGCCAGCAGCTTGGCCGTGAACACTGAAGCTTTCTTT.

The chain is built from TRBV5-5 and TRBJ1-3; D is undetermined. CDR1 is SGHKS, CDR2 YYEKEE, per germline (reference sequence). Trimming shortened V by 1 base and J by 0 bases, and 5 bases separated the two germline ends. The CDR3 runs 14 residues. CDR3 bases: TGTGCCAGCAGCTTGCCCATCTCTGGAAACACCATATATTTT. Its translation is CASSLPISGNTIYF. The variable domain in full, completed from reference TRBV5-5 and TRBJ1-3, reads DAGVTQSPTHLIKTRGQQVTLRCSPISGHKSVSWYQQVLGQGPQFIFQYYEKEERGRGNFPDRFSARQFPNYSSELNVNALLLGDSALYLCASSLPISGNTIYFGEGSWLTVV.

This sequence joins TRBV7-8 and TRBJ2-7; TRBD2 matches at 9 bases. V gave up 4 bases and J gave up 4 bases; unmatched junction bases: 11. CDR3 size: 16 residues. The V gene's germline CDR1 is SGHVS and CDR2 FQNEAQ. The CDR3 here is CASSWLGGGDRYEQYF. In DNA form, the CDR3 reads TGTGCCAGCAGCTGGTTAGGCGGGGGGGATCGGTACGAGCAGTACTTC.

The V call is TRBV27, the J call TRBJ1-5; 7 bases map to TRBD1. With 8 bases clipped from V and 0 bases from J, the junction kept 10 bases outside the gene matches. CDR3 length: 16 amino acids. Germline V gives CDR1 MNHEY, CDR2 SMNVEV (reference sequence). The CDR3 is CASSRGRELSNQPQHF. CDR3 nucleotide sequence: TGTGCCAGCTCGAGGGGGCGTGAACTTAGCAATCAGCCCCAGCATTTT.

The V and J genes are TRBV2 and TRBJ1-5; no clear D gene. Germline V gene data show CDR1 as SNHLY and CDR2 as FYNNEI. The CDR3 has 15 residues. V was cut by 3 bases and J by 3 bases, with 12 bases left in between. CDR3 region: CASSDTEEINQPQHF. The CDR3 DNA reads as TGTGCCAGCAGTGATACTGAGGAGATCAATCAGCCCCAGCATTTT.

The rearrangement uses TRBV10-3 and TRBJ1-2; D is ambiguous. V lost 5 bases and J 13 bases, leaving 20 bases between the germline ends. Germline CDR1 and CDR2: ENHRY and SYGVKD. The CDR3 consists of 13 residues. The CDR3: CAISQKPLSPSTF. DNA of the CDR3: TGTGCCATCAGTCAAAAACCCCTAAGTCCCTCCACCTTC.

The chain is built from TRBV4-1 and TRBJ2-2, with 8 bases matching TRBD1. Germline lookup yields CDR1 MGHRA and CDR2 YSYEKL. The CDR3 covers 17 residues. The V and J ends lost 2 bases and 6 bases, in that order; junction bases with no gene match: 11. Here the CDR3 reads CASSQNLGQGAPGELFF. The CDR3 region has the DNA TGCGCCAGCAGCCAAAACCTGGGGCAGGGGGCGCCCGGGGAGCTGTTTTTT.

The chain links TRBV5-5 to TRBJ1-5; no reliable D call. Germline V lookup: CDR1 SGHKS, CDR2 YYEKEE (reference sequence). Trimming left V 4 bases short and J 1 base short, with 18 bases between. This CDR3 has 17 amino acids. The CDR3 is CASSQLILEISNQPQHF. CDR3 in DNA: TGTGCCAGCAGCCAGCTTATTTTGGAGATCAGCAATCAGCCCCAGCATTTT.

The rearrangement links TRBV6-6 to TRBJ2-7; 9 nucleotides agree with TRBD1. The CDR3 contains 14 residues. The junction had 2 bases not matched to a gene; V was cut back by 2 bases and J by 3 bases. Germline V CDR1 and CDR2: MNHNY, SVGAGI (reference sequence). CDR3 sequence (DNA): TGTGCCAGCAGTTACGGGGGACAGGGCTACGAGCAGTACTTC. Amino acid sequence: CASSYGGQGYEQYF.

J is TRBJ2-5 and V is TRBV5-1; 11 nucleotides line up with TRBD2. CDR1 is SGHRS, CDR2 YFSETQ, per germline. CDR3 size: 16 residues. J was trimmed by 2 bases and V by 0 bases; bases with no gene match: 3. The CDR3 region is CASSLVLAGGQETQYF. CDR3 coding DNA: TGCGCCAGCAGCTTGGTTCTAGCGGGGGGACAAGAGACCCAGTACTTC.

This clone was recorded a few times. The gene calls are TRBV5-4 and TRBJ1-1; TRBD1 is a possible D gene (5 bases). CDR3 length equals 15 residues. The V gene lost 0 bases and the J gene lost 3 bases, with 12 bases spanning the gap. Germline values: CDR1 SGHNT, CDR2 YYREEE (reference sequence). CDR3 DNA: TGTGCCAGCAGCTTGGCCAGGGCCCTCGACACTGAAGCTTTCTTT. It yields the protein CASSLARALDTEAFF. Drawing the rest from reference TRBV5-4 and TRBJ1-1, the complete variable domain is ETGVTQSPTHLIKTRGQQVTLRCSSQSGHNTVSWYQQALGQGPQFIFQYYREEENGRGNFPPRFSGLQFPNYSSELNVNALELDDSALYLCASSLARALDTEAFFGQGTRLTVV.

This chain connects TRBV28 to TRBJ1-6; 7 bases agree with TRBD1. The J segment lost 7 bases and the V segment lost 5 bases, leaving 5 bases of the junction unmatched. Per the germline V gene, CDR1 is MDHEN and CDR2 is SYDVKM. This CDR3 region has 14 residues. The CDR3 spells CASSIQGENSPLHF. CDR3 sequence (DNA): TGTGCCAGCAGTATCCAGGGGGAAAATTCACCCCTCCACTTT.

The chain recombines TRBV14 with TRBJ2-3; TRBD2 aligns across 7 bases. The junction had 9 bases not matched to a gene; V was cut back by 5 bases and J by 7 bases. Germline lookup yields CDR1 SGHDN and CDR2 FVKESK. This CDR3 is built from 14 residues. The CDR3, as DNA: TGTGCCAGCAGCGCGGGACTAACGGGTCATACGCAGTATTTT. Its translation is CASSAGLTGHTQYF. Filled out from reference TRBV14 and TRBJ2-3, the complete variable domain reads EAGVTQFPSHSVIEKGQTVTLRCDPISGHDNLYWYRRVMGKEIKFLLHFVKESKQDESGMPNNRFLAERTGGTYSTLKVQPAELEDSGVYFCASSAGLTGHTQYFGPGTRLTVL.

The chain joins TRBV7-9 to TRBJ2-3; D unclear. Germline V gene sequence: CDR1 SEHNR, CDR2 FQNEAQ (reference sequence). The CDR3 loop spans 15 amino acids. V lost 1 base and J lost 2, with 10 bases in between. The DNA of the CDR3 is TGTGCCAGCAGCTTAGGGAGTTCTTTCACAGATACGCAGTATTTT. Protein product: CASSLGSSFTDTQYF.

For the CDR3, the DNA is TGTGCCAGCAGCCAAGTAAAAAGGACAGGGGAATACCTGAGCTCCTACGAGCAGTACTTC. Translating gives CASSQVKRTGEYLSSYEQYF. This chain joins TRBV14 and TRBJ2-7; 9 bases agree with TRBD1. CDR1 and CDR2 (germline): SGHDN, FVKESK. V dropped 1 base and J dropped 0; count of bases not matched to a gene: 16. The length of the CDR3 is 20 residues.

Here the CDR3 reads CASRKDSNTEAFF. In DNA, the CDR3 is TGTGCCAGCAGGAAGGACAGCAACACTGAAGCTTTCTTT. This chain connects TRBV2 to TRBJ1-1; weak D call: TRBD1 (6 bases). Deletions cut 6 bases from V and 2 bases from J, with 10 bases between. This CDR3 comprises 13 residues. The V gene's germline CDR1 is SNHLY and CDR2 FYNNEI.

The chain links TRBV27 to TRBJ2-2; TRBD1 matches 9 bases. The germline gives CDR1 MNHEY, CDR2 SMNVEV (reference sequence). This CDR3 has 19 amino acids. The V segment lost 6 bases and the J segment 0 bases; nucleotides outside the gene matches: 14. The CDR3 nucleotides are TGTGCCAGCAGCGCACTCTCCGGGACAGGGAACACGAACACCGGGGAGCTGTTTTTT. This encodes CASSALSGTGNTNTGELFF.

J is TRBJ2-3 and V is TRBV5-1; TRBD2 matches 11 bases. Germline assignment: CDR1 SGHRS and CDR2 YFSETQ. This CDR3 has 16 residues. After removal of 4 bases from V and 4 bases from J, the junction contained 8 bases not matched to a gene. The CDR3 DNA follows: TGCGCCAGCAGCACAGGACTAGCGGGCTTCCCAGATACGCAGTATTTT. It translates to CASSTGLAGFPDTQYF.

The table lists this clone with a count of one. This sequence joins TRBV15 and TRBJ1-4; D possibly corresponds to TRBD1 (5 bases). Per the germline V gene, CDR1 is LNHNV and CDR2 is YYDKDF (reference sequence). The CDR3 spans 14 residues. The V end lost 4 bases, the J end lost 5 bases, and 11 bases lay between the germline ends. The DNA for the CDR3 is TGTGCCACCAGCACCCGCGGGACCAATGAAAAACTGTTTTTT. Its translation: CATSTRGTNEKLFF.

A word on this clone: A junction boundary mismatches the germline segment, possibly from a read error. The J gene is TRBJ1-1, the V gene TRBV11-2; TRBD1 matches at 8 bases. Per germline, CDR1 SGHAT and CDR2 FQNNGV. The CDR3 has 15 amino acids. As DNA, the CDR3 is TGTGCCAGCAGCTTAGACAGGGGGCTGAAGACTGAAGCTTTCTTT. Its translation: CASSLDRGLKTEAFF.

This chain links TRBV30 with TRBJ2-5, with 7 bases fitting TRBD2. V lost 2 bases and J lost 5; bases outside the gene matches: 8. The CDR3 runs 14 residues. From germline, CDR1 is GTSNPN and CDR2 SVGIG (reference sequence). The CDR3 sequence is CAWSLYGEGETQYF. The CDR3 DNA follows: TGTGCCTGGAGTCTGTATGGGGAGGGGGAGACCCAGTACTTC.

The V gene is TRBV21-1, the J gene TRBJ1-2; TRBD1 is taken as the D call from the table, unchecked against the DNA. TRBV21-1 is a known pseudogene. This CDR3 has 16 residues. DNA for the CDR3: TGTGCCAGCAGCAAAGTCGGGGGGACAGGGGGCTATGGCTACACCTTC. Translation: CASSKVGGTGGYGYTF.

The chain joins TRBV6-2 or TRBV6-3 to TRBJ1-2, with D perhaps matching TRBD1 (5 bases). Germline V lookup: CDR1 MNHEY, CDR2 SVGEGT. This CDR3 contains 15 residues. The V and J ends lost 0 bases and 4 bases respectively, with 12 bases between them. CDR3 bases: TGTGCCAGCAGTTACTCGGAGACAGAGTTCTATGGCTACACCTTC. As protein: CASSYSETEFYGYTF.

This clone was counted only a few times. The CDR3 coding sequence is TGTGCCAGCAGTTACGCGGGGAATAATGAAAAACTGTTTTTT. Translated: CASSYAGNNEKLFF. The V call is TRBV6-5, the J call TRBJ1-4; D unresolved. This CDR3 region has 14 residues. Between the trimmed V and J ends, which lost 2 bases and 4 bases, there was a span of 8 bases. Germline lookup yields CDR1 MNHEY and CDR2 SVGAGI.